Below, one T cell receptor beta chain is given with its context. The data derive from a study of blood T cell repertoires in COVID-19. Study background: Specimens from acute and convalescent COVID-19 originated in the United States, Italy and Spain. Sample material is recorded as cDNA or gDNA derived from T cells, B-cell-depleted T cells, or PBMCs.

Authors' methods: Amplification with reference gene primers provided the estimates of nucleated cell counts. The protocol was immunoSEQ multiplex PCR, while the TCRdb copy is restricted to in-frame clones and leaves out a portion. From that table come the V and J calls and clone size; the DNA was used to work out D and trimming. The data show 69,000 or so clones, approximately 80% seen once. V was shortened by 5 bases and J by 2 bases, with 9 bases between the two germline ends. The CDR3 extends over 13 amino acids. Germline assignment: CDR1 SGHVS and CDR2 FQNEAQ. The sample taken for sequencing was peripheral blood. The chain couples TRBV7-8 to TRBJ1-2; D perhaps matches TRBD1 (6 bases). The source of this sequence is an elderly woman with acute or convalescent COVID-19. This CDR3 is CASSQGTNYGYTF. The CDR3 nucleotides are TGTGCCAGCAGCCAAGGGACAAACTATGGCTACACCTTC.